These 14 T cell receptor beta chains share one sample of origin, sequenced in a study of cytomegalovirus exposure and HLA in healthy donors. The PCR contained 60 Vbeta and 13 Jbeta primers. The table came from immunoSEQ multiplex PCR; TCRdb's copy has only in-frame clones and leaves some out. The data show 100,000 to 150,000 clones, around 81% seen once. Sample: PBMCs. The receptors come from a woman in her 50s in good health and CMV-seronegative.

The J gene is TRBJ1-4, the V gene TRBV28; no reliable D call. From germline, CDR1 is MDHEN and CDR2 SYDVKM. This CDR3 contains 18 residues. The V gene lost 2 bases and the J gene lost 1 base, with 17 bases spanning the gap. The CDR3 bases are TGTGCCAGCAGTTTAATGCCCCGCCGTTCGGGAACTAATGAAAAACTGTTTTTT. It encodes CASSLMPRRSGTNEKLFF.

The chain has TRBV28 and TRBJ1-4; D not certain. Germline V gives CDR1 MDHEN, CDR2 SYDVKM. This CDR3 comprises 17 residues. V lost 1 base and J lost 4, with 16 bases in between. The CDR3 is CASSLSPSGGNNEKLFF. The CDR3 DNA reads TGTGCCAGCAGTTTATCCCCATCGGGAGGAAATAATGAAAAACTGTTTTTT.

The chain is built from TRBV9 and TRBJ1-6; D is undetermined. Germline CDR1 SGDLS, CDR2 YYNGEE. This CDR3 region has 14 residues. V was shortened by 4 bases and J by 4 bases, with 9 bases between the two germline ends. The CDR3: CASSPTEYNSPLHF. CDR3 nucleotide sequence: TGTGCCAGCAGCCCGACGGAGTATAATTCACCCCTCCACTTT.

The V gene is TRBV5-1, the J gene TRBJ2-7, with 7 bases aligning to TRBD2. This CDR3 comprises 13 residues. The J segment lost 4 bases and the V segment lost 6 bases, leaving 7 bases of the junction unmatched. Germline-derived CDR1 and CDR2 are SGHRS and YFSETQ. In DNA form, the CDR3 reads TGCGCCAGCAAATTTAGCGGGCAGTACGAGCAGTACTTC. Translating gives CASKFSGQYEQYF.

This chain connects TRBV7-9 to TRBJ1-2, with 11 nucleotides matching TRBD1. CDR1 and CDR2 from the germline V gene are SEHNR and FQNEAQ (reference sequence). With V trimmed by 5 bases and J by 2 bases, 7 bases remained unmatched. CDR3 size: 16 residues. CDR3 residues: CASSPFGQGANYGYTF. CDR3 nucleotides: TGTGCCAGCAGCCCCTTCGGACAGGGGGCAAACTATGGCTACACCTTC.

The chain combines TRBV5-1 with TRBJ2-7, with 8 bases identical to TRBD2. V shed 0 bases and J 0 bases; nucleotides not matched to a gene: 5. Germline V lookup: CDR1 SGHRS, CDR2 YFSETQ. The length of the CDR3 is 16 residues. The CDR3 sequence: CASSLDLAGSSYEQYF. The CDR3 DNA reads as TGCGCCAGCAGCTTGGACTTAGCGGGAAGCTCCTACGAGCAGTACTTC.

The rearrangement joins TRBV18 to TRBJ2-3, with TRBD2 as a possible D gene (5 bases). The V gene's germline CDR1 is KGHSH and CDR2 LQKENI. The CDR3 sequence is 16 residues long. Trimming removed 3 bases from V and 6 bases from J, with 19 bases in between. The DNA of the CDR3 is TGTGCCAGCTCACCCACAGCGGTTAGAGGCATTGATACGCAGTATTTT. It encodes CASSPTAVRGIDTQYF.

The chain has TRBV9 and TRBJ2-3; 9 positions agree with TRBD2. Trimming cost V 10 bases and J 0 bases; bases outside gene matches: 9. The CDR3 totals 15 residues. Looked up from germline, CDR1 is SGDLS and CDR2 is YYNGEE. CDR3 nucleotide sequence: TGTGCCTCCCGAGGTAGCGGGAGTAGCACAGATACGCAGTATTTT. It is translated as CASRGSGSSTDTQYF.

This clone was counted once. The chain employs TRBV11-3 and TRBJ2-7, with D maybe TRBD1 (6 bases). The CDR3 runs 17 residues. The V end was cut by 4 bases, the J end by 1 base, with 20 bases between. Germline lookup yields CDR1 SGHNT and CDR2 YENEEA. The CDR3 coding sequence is TGTGCCAGCAGCTCCGGCCAACCTCAGGGGTATTCCTACGAGCAGTACTTC. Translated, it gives CASSSGQPQGYSYEQYF.

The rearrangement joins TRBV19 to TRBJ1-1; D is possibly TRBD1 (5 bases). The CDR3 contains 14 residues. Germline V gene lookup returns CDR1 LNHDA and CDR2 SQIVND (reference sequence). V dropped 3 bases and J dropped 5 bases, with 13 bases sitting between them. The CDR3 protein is CASSMSGGGTEAFF. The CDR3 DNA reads TGTGCCAGTAGTATGTCAGGTGGGGGGACTGAAGCTTTCTTT. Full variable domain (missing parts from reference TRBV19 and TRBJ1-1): DGGITQSPKYLFRKEGQNVTLSCEQNLNHDAMYWYRQDPGQGLRLIYYSQIVNDFQKGDIAEGYSVSREKKESFPLTVTSAQKNPTAFYLCASSMSGGGTEAFFGQGTRLTVV.

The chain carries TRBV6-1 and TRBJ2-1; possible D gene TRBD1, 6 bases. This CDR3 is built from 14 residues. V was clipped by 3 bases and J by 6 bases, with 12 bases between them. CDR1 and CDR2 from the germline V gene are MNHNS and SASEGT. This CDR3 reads CASSELGGTNEQFF. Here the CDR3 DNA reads TGTGCCAGCAGTGAGTTAGGGGGAACCAATGAGCAGTTCTTC.

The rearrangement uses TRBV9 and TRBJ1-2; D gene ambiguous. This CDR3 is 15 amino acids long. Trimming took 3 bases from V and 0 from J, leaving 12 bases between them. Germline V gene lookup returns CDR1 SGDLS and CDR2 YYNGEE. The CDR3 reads CASSAGESANYGYTF. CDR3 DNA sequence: TGTGCCAGCAGCGCCGGGGAGTCAGCTAACTATGGCTACACCTTC.

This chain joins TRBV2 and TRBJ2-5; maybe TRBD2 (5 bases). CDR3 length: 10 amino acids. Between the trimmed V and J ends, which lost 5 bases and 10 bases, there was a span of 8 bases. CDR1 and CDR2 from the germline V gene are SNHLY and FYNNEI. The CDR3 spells CASSREGQYF. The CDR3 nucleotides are TGTGCCAGCAGTAGAGAGGGCCAGTACTTC.

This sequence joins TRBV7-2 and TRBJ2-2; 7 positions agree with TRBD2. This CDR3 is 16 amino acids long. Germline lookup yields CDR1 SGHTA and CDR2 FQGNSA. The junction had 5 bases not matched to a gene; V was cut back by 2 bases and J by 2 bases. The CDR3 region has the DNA TGTGCCAGCAGCTTACGGCTAGCGGCAAACACCGGGGAGCTGTTTTTT. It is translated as CASSLRLAANTGELFF.